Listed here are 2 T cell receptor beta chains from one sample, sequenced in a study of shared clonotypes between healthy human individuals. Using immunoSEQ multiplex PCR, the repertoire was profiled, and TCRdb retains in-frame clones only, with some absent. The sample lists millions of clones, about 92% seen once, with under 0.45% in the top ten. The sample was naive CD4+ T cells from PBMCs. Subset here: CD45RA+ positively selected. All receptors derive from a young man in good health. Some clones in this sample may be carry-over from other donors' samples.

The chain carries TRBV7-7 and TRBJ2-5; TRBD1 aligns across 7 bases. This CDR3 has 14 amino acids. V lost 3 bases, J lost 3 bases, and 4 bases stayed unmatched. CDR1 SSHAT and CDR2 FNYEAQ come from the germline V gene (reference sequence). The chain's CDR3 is CASSLGRGKETQYF. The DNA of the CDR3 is TGTGCCAGCAGCTTGGGCAGGGGGAAAGAGACCCAGTACTTC.

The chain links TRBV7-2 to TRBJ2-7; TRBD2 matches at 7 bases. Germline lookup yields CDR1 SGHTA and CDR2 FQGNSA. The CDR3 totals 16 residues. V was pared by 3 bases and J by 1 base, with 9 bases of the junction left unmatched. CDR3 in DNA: TGTGCCAGCAGCTTCGTCCCGGGAGGTCGATCCTACGAGCAGTACTTC. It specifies CASSFVPGGRSYEQYF.